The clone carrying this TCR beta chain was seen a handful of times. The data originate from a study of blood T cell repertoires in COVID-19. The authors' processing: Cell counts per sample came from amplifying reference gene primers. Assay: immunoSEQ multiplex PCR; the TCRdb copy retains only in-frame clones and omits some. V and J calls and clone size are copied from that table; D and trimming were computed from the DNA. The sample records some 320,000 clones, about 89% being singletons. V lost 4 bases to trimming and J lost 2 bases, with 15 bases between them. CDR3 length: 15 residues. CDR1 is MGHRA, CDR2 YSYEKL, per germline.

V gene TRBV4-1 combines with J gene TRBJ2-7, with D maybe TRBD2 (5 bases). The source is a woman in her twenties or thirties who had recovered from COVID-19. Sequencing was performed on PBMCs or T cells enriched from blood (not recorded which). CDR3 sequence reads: CASSPAVLPTYEQYF. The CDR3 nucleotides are TGCGCCAGCAGCCCAGCGGTACTTCCTACCTACGAGCAGTACTTC.